The clone carrying this TCR beta chain appeared many times. What it binds is unknown. These data belong to a study of CD8 T cells in ankylosing spondylitis. Study-level points and caveats: About eight highly homologous variants made up a TCR beta motif that seemed to typify ankylosing spondylitis blood. Disease-linked clones were reportedly significantly enriched in matched ankylosing spondylitis synovial fluid. Prior work had noted some motif variants in reactive arthritis blood and synovial fluid.

Preparation of TCR beta libraries was done by quantitative 5'-RACE with molecular barcodes. TCRdb passed the 5' RACE reads through MiXCR, listing each CDR3 protein once. The sample carries some 130,000 distinct CDR3 sequences, 7.3% recorded once. Germline loops: CDR1 SGHRS, CDR2 YFSETQ. The V end was cut by 4 bases, the J end by 8 bases, with 15 bases between. CDR3 length: 14 amino acids. Material: blood, either unsorted or a sorted T cell fraction (not recorded which). This sequence joins TRBV5-1 and TRBJ1-4; D call uncertain. The receptor was derived from a female donor with ankylosing spondylitis or in good health (not recorded which). This CDR3 is CASSPDVWNEKLFF. CDR3 nucleotide sequence: TGCGCCAGCAGCCCGGATGTATGGAACGAAAAACTGTTTTTT. Together with reference TRBV5-1 and TRBJ1-4, the CDR3 gives the full variable domain: KAGVTQTPRYLIKTRGQQVTLSCSPISGHRSVSWYQQTPGQGLQFLFEYFSETQRNKGNFPGRFSGRQFSNSRSEMNVSTLELGDSALYLCASSPDVWNEKLFFGSGTQLSVL.